This record covers a single T cell receptor (beta chain). What it binds is not known. The PCR made use of 60 Vbeta and 13 Jbeta primers. The data were produced by immunoSEQ multiplex PCR, yet TCRdb's version contains in-frame clones alone and is incomplete. The sample lists about 100,000 clones, approximately 82% seen once, with 0.9% to 1.5% in the top ten. These data are taken from a study of cytomegalovirus exposure and HLA in healthy donors. Findings of the study overall: Researchers reported from a later analysis that most CMV-associated TCR beta chains appeared HLA-restricted.

V shed 3 bases and J shed 5 bases, with 8 bases lying between them. CDR1 is KGHSH, CDR2 LQKENI, per germline. The CDR3 runs to 12 residues. The genes are TRBV18 and TRBJ2-7; D gene ambiguous. This receptor was taken from a woman between 18 and 29 years old in good health and CMV-seronegative. Sample: PBMCs. The CDR3 DNA sequence: TGTGCCAGCTCACCCGGTCGGGACGAGCAGTACTTC. This gives the protein CASSPGRDEQYF.